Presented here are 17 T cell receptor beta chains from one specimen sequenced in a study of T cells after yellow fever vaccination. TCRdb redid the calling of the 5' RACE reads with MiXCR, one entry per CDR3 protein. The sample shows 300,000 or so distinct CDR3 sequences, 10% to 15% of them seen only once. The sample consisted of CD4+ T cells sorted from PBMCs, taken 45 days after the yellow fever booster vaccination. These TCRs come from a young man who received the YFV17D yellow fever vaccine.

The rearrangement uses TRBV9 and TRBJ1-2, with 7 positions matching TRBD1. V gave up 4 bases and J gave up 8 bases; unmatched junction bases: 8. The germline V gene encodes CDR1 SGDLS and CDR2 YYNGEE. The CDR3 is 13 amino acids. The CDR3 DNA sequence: TGTGCCAGCAGCAAAGAAGGACAGGTCGGCTACACCTTC. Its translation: CASSKEGQVGYTF. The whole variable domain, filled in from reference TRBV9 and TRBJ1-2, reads DSGVTQTPKHLITATGQRVTLRCSPRSGDLSVYWYQQSLDQGLQFLIQYYNGEERAKGNILERFSAQQFPDLHSELNLSSLELGDSALYFCASSKEGQVGYTFGSGTRLTVV.

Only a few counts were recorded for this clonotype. CDR3 DNA: TGTGCCAGCAGACTATCCGGGACTGGAAACTACGAGCAGTACTTC. This translates into CASRLSGTGNYEQYF. The chain is built from TRBV7-2 and TRBJ2-7; TRBD2 might be the D (6 bases). The germline V and J ends were trimmed by 6 bases and 3 bases, with 18 bases remaining between them. The germline CDR1 and CDR2 sequences are SGHTA and FQGNSA. This CDR3 is built from 15 residues. Combining the CDR3 with reference TRBV7-2 and TRBJ2-7 gives the whole variable domain GAGVSQSPSNKVTEKGKDVELRCDPISGHTALYWYRQSLGQGLEFLIYFQGNSAPDKSGLPSDRFSAERTGGSVSTLTIQRTQQEDSAVYLCASRLSGTGNYEQYFGPGTRLTVT.

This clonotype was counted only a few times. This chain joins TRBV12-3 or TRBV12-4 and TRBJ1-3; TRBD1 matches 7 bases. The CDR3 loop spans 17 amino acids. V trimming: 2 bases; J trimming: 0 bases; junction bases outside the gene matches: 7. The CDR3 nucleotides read TGTGCCAGCAGTTTATCTAGGGGGCGGATCTCTGGAAACACCATATATTTT. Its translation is CASSLSRGRISGNTIYF.

The CDR3 loop reads CASSLTSSVESETQYF. The CDR3 DNA is TGCGCCAGCAGCTTAACCTCGTCAGTCGAGTCGGAGACCCAGTACTTC. This chain connects TRBV5-1 to TRBJ2-5; D remains unclear. This CDR3 is built from 16 residues. Trimming took 2 bases from V and 5 from J, leaving 19 bases between them. Germline-derived CDR1 and CDR2 are SGHRS and YFSETQ.

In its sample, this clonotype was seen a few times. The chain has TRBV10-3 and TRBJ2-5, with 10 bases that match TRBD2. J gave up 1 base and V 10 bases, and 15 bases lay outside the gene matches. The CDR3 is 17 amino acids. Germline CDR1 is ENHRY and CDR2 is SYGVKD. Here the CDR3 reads CATLPGWTSGIQETQYF. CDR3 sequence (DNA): TGTGCCACCCTACCTGGTTGGACTAGCGGAATCCAAGAGACCCAGTACTTC.

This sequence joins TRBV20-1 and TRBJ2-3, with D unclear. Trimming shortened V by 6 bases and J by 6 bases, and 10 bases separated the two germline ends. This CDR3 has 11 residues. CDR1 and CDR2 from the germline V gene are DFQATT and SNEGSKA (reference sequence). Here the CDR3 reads CSANEPDTQYF. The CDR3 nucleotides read TGCAGTGCAAACGAACCTGATACGCAGTATTTT.

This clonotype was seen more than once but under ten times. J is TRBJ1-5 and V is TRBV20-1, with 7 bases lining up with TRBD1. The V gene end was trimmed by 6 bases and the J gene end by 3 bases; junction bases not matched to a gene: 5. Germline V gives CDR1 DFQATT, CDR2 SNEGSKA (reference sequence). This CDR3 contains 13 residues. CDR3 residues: CSAGTVINQPQHF. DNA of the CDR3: TGCAGTGCGGGGACAGTAATCAATCAGCCCCAGCATTTT.

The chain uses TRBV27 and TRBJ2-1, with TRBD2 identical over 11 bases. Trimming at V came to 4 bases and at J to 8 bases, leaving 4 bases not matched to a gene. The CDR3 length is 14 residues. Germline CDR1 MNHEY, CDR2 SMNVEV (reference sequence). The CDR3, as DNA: TGTGCCAGCAGTTGGGCTAGCGGGAGGTATGAGCAGTTCTTC. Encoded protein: CASSWASGRYEQFF.

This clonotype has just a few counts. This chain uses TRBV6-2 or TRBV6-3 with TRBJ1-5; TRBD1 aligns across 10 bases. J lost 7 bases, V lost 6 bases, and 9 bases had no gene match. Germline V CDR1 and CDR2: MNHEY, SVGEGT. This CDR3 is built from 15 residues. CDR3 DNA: TGTGCCAGCAGCTACGGGACAGGGGCGGGGCAGCCCCAGCATTTT. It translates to CASSYGTGAGQPQHF.

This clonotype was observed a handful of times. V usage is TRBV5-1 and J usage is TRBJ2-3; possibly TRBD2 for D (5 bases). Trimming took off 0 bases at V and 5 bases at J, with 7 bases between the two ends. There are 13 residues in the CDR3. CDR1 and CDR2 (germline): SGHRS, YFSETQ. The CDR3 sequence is CASSLVREDTQYF. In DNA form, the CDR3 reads TGCGCCAGCAGCTTGGTGAGGGAAGATACGCAGTATTTT.

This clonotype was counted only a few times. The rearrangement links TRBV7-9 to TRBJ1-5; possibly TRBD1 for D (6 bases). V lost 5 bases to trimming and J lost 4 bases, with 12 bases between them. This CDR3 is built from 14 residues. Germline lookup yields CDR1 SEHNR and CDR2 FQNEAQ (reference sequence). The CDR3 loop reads CASSMGGGNQPQHF. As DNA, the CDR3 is TGTGCCAGCAGCATGGGAGGGGGGAATCAGCCCCAGCATTTT.

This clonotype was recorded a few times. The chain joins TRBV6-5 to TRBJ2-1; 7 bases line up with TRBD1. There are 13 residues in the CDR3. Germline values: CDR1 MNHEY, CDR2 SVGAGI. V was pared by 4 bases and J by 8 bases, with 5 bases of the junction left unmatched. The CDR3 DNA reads TGTGCCAGCAGTTTCGTCGACAGGGATGAGCAGTTCTTC. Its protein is CASSFVDRDEQFF.

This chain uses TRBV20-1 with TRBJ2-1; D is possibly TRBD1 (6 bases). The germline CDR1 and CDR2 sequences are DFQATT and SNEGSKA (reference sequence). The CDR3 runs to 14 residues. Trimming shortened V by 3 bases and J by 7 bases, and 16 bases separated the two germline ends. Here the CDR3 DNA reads TGCAGTGCTAGGCGGCAGGGGCTGATGAATGAGCAGTTCTTC. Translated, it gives CSARRQGLMNEQFF.

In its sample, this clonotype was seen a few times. The CDR3 nucleotides are TGCGCCAGCAGCTGGGGACATATCGCAGAGACCCAGTACTTC. Its protein is CASSWGHIAETQYF. This chain connects TRBV5-1 to TRBJ2-5; D may be TRBD1 (6 bases). Germline assignment: CDR1 SGHRS and CDR2 YFSETQ. V lost 3 bases to trimming and J lost 4 bases, with 13 bases between them. This CDR3 spans 14 amino acids. The variable domain in full, completed from reference TRBV5-1 and TRBJ2-5, reads KAGVTQTPRYLIKTRGQQVTLSCSPISGHRSVSWYQQTPGQGLQFLFEYFSETQRNKGNFPGRFSGRQFSNSRSEMNVSTLELGDSALYLCASSWGHIAETQYFGPGTRLLVL.

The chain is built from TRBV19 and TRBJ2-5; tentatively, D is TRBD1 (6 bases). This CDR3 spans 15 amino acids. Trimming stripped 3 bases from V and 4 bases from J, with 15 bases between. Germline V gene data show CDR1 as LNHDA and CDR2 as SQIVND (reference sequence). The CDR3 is CASSIGRDIRETQYF. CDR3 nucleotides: TGTGCCAGTAGTATCGGCAGGGACATCCGAGAGACCCAGTACTTC.

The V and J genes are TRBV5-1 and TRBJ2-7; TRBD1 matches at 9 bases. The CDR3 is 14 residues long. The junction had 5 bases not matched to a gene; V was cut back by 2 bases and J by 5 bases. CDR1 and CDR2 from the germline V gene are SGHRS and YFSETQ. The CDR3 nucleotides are TGCGCCAGCAGCTTTCTGACAGGGGGAGACGAGCAGTACTTC. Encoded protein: CASSFLTGGDEQYF. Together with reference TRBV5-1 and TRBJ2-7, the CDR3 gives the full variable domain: KAGVTQTPRYLIKTRGQQVTLSCSPISGHRSVSWYQQTPGQGLQFLFEYFSETQRNKGNFPGRFSGRQFSNSRSEMNVSTLELGDSALYLCASSFLTGGDEQYFGPGTRLTVT.

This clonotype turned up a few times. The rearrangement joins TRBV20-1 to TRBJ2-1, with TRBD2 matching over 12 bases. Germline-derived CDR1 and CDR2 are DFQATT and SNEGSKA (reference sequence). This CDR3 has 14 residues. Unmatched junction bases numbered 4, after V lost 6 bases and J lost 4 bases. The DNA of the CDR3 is TGCAGTGCCATGACTAGCGGGAGTTACAATGAGCAGTTCTTC. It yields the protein CSAMTSGSYNEQFF.